This T cell receptor (beta chain) was profiled in a study of beta chain features in type 1 diabetes. The wider study: There were around 100,000,000 sorted cells examined across all samples.

Researchers reported sorting CD4+ naive, central memory, regulatory and stem cell-like memory cells via CD45RO/CCR7/CD25/CD127/CD95/CD27. On this clone: Antigen: not known.

Regarding the study as a whole: Researchers could not determine here whether HLA type influences TCRB rearrangement. All four CD4+ subsets from Type 1 diabetes patients carried moderately but significantly shorter TCRB CDR3s.

The whole isolated RNA underwent reverse transcription, so sequencing captured expressed TCRB transcripts. The assay was immunoSEQ multiplex PCR, and TCRdb's table has in-frame clones only and misses some. The data contain roughly 730,000 clones, 13% of them seen just once; the ten biggest clones take up roughly 0.022%. This TCR came from a man aged 18 to 29 with type 1 diabetes. The sample taken for sequencing was naive CD4+ T cells from blood.

CDR3 bases: TGTGCCAGCAGCGGCCACAGGGGAGATACGCAGTATTTT. Its translation: CASSGHRGDTQYF. The J gene is TRBJ2-3, the V gene TRBV9, with TRBD1 matching 7 bases. Trimming took 3 bases from V and 5 from J; bases not matched to a gene: 3. The CDR3 contains 13 residues. Germline CDR1 is SGDLS and CDR2 is YYNGEE. Full variable domain (outside the CDR3, taken from reference TRBV9 and TRBJ2-3): DSGVTQTPKHLITATGQRVTLRCSPRSGDLSVYWYQQSLDQGLQFLIQYYNGEERAKGNILERFSAQQFPDLHSELNLSSLELGDSALYFCASSGHRGDTQYFGPGTRLTVL.